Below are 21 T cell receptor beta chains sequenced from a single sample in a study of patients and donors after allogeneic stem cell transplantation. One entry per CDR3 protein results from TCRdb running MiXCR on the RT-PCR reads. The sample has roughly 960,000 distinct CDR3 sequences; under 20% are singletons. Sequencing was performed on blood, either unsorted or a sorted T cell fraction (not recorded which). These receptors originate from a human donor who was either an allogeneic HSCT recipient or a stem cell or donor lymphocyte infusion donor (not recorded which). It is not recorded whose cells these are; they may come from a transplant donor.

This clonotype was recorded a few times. The CDR3 loop reads CASRLGFNQYEQFF. The CDR3 DNA is TGTGCCAGCAGACTAGGGTTTAACCAATATGAGCAGTTCTTC. V and J are TRBV6-1 and TRBJ2-1; a weak D match, TRBD2 (5 bases). Trimming left V 6 bases short and J 8 bases short, with 17 bases between. This CDR3 spans 14 amino acids. Germline loops: CDR1 MNHNS, CDR2 SASEGT.

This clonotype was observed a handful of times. This CDR3 reads CASSLMGRGEELFF. The CDR3 DNA sequence: TGTGCCAGCAGCTTAATGGGGAGGGGCGAGGAGCTGTTTTTT. The chain has TRBV7-2 and TRBJ2-2; TRBD2 matches 7 bases. The CDR3 extends over 14 amino acids. Germline loops: CDR1 SGHTA, CDR2 FQGNSA. Trimming cost V 2 bases and J 10 bases; bases outside gene matches: 7. Looking up the rest from reference TRBV7-2 and TRBJ2-2 gives the full variable domain: GAGVSQSPSNKVTEKGKDVELRCDPISGHTALYWYRQSLGQGLEFLIYFQGNSAPDKSGLPSDRFSAERTGGSVSTLTIQRTQQEDSAVYLCASSLMGRGEELFFGEGSRLTVL.

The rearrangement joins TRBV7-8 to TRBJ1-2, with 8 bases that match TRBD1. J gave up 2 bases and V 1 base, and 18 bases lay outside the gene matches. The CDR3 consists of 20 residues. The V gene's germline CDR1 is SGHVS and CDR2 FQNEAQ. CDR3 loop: CASSLVRQGARKIANYGYTF. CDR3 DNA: TGTGCCAGCAGCTTAGTTAGGCAGGGGGCGCGGAAGATAGCGAACTATGGCTACACCTTC. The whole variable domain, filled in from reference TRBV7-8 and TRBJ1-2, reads GAGVSQSPRYKVAKRGQDVALRCDPISGHVSLFWYQQALGQGPEFLTYFQNEAQLDKSGLPSDRFFAERPEGSVSTLKIQRTQQEDSAVYLCASSLVRQGARKIANYGYTFGSGTRLTVV.

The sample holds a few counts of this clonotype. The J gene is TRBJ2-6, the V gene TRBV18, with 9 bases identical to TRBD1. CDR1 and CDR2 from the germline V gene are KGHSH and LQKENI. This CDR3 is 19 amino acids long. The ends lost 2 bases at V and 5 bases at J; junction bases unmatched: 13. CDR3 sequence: CASSPWSTGGTFWANVLTF. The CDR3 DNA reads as TGTGCCAGCTCACCATGGTCGACAGGGGGAACCTTCTGGGCCAACGTCCTGACTTTC.

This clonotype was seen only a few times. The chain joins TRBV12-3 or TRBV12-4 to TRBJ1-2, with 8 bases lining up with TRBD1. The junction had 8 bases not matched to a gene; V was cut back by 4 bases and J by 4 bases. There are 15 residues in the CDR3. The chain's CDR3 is CASSSHTGQAYGYTF. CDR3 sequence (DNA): TGTGCCAGCAGTTCTCACACGGGACAGGCCTATGGCTACACCTTC.

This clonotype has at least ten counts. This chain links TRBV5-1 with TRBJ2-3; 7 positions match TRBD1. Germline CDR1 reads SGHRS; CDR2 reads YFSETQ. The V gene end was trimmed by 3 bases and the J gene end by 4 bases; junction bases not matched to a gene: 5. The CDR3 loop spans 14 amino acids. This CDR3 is CASSSPQGADTQYF. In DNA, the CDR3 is TGCGCCAGCAGCTCACCCCAGGGGGCAGATACGCAGTATTTT.

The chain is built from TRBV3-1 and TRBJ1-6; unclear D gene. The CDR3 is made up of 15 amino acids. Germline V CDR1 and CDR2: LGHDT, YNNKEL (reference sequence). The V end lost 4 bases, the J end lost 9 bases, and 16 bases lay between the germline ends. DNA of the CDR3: TGTGCCAGCAGCCGCCGGGAAGTTAGTGGTTCACCCCTCCACTTT. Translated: CASSRREVSGSPLHF.

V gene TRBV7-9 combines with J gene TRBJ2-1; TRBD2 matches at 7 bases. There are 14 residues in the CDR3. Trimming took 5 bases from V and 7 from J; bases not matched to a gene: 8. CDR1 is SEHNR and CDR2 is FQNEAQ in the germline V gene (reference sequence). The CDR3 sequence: CASSPQRERNEQFF. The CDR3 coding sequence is TGTGCCAGCAGCCCTCAGCGGGAAAGGAATGAGCAGTTCTTC.

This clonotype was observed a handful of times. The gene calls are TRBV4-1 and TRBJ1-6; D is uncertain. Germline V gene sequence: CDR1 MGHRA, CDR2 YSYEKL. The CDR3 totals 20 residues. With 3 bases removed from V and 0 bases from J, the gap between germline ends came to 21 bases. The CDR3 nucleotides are TGCGCCAGCAGCCAGACGCTCAGTGGCAGGTCGAGCTCCTATAATTCACCCCTCCACTTT. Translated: CASSQTLSGRSSSYNSPLHF.

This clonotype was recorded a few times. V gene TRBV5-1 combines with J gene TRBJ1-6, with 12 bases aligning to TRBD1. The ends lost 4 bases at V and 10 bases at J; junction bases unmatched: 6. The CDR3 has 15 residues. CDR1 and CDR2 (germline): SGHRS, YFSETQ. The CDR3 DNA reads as TGCGCCAGCAGCCCGGGGGACAGGGGGCGGTCACCCCTCCACTTT. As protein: CASSPGDRGRSPLHF.

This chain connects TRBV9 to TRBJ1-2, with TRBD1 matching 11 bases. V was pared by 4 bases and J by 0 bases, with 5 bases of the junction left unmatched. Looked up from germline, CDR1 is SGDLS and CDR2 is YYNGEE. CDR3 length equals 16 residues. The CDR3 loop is CASSRTGQGANYGYTF. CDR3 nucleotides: TGTGCCAGCAGCCGAACGGGACAGGGGGCTAACTATGGCTACACCTTC.

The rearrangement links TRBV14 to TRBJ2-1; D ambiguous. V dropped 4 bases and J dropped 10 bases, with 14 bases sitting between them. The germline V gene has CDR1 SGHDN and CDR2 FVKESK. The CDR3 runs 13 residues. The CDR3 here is CASSPGPLREQFF. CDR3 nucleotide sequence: TGTGCCAGCAGCCCCGGTCCTCTCAGGGAGCAGTTCTTC. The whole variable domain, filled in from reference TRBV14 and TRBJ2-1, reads EAGVTQFPSHSVIEKGQTVTLRCDPISGHDNLYWYRRVMGKEIKFLLHFVKESKQDESGMPNNRFLAERTGGTYSTLKVQPAELEDSGVYFCASSPGPLREQFFGPGTRLTVL.

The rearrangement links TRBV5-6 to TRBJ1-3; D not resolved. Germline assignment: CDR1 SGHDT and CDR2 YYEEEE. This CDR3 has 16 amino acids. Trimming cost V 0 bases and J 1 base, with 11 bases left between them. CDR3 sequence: CASSLVVSGSGNTIYF. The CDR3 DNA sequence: TGTGCCAGCAGCTTGGTAGTGTCGGGGTCTGGAAACACCATATATTTT.

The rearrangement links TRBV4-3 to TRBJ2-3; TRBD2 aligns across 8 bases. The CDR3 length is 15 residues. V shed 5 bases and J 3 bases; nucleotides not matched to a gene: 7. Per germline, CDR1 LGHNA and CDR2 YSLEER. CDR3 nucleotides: TGCGCCAGCAGCGCCCGGGGGGGCCGTACAGATACGCAGTATTTT. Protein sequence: CASSARGGRTDTQYF.

For the CDR3, the DNA is TGTGCCAGCAGCTCCCCCGTTAGGGCTTCCGTGAACACTGAAGCTTTCTTT. Its protein product is CASSSPVRASVNTEAFF. This sequence joins TRBV7-8 and TRBJ1-1; D uncertain. The germline V and J ends were trimmed by 4 bases and 0 bases, with 18 bases remaining between them. Germline V gene lookup returns CDR1 SGHVS and CDR2 FQNEAQ. This CDR3 contains 17 residues.

In nucleotides, the CDR3 is TGTGCCAGCAGTACCGGGACAGAATTCTACAATGAGCAGTTCTTC. Its protein is CASSTGTEFYNEQFF. The genes are TRBV7-2 and TRBJ2-1, with 7 bases lining up with TRBD1. Germline V gives CDR1 SGHTA, CDR2 FQGNSA. Losses at the gene ends were 6 bases for V and 3 bases for J; bases not matched to a gene: 8. The CDR3 contains 15 residues.

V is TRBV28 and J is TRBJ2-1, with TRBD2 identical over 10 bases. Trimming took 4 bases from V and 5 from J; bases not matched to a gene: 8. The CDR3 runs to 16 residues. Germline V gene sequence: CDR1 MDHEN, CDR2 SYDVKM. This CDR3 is CASSSEAGGFHNEQFF. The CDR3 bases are TGTGCCAGCAGTTCCGAAGCGGGAGGGTTCCACAATGAGCAGTTCTTC.

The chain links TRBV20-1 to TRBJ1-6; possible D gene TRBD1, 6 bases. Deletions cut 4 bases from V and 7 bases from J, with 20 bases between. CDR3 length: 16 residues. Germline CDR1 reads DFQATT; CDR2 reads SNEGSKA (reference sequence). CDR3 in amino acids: CSANQVFRTANSPLHF. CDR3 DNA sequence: TGCAGTGCTAACCAGGTCTTTCGGACAGCAAATTCACCCCTCCACTTT.

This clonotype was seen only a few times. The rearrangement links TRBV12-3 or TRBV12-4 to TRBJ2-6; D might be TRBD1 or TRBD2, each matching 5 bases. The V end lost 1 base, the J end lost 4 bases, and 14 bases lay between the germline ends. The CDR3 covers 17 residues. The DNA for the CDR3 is TGTGCCAGCAGTTTAGACAGGCCCCGGGGCGGGGCCAACGTCCTGACTTTC. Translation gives CASSLDRPRGGANVLTF.

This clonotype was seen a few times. CDR3 DNA: TGTGCCAGCAGTCTCATGGGGGGGGCCAATGAGCAGTTCTTC. It translates to CASSLMGGANEQFF. This chain links TRBV12-3 or TRBV12-4 with TRBJ2-1, with a weak D call TRBD2 (7 bases). Between the trimmed V and J ends, which lost 5 bases and 6 bases, there was a span of 14 bases. This CDR3 has 14 residues.

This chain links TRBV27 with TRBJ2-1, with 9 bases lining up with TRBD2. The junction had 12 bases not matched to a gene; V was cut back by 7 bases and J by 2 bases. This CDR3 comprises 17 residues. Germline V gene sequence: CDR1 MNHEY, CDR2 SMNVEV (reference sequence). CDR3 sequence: CASNPLAGEWTYNEQFF. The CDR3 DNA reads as TGTGCCAGCAACCCTTTAGCGGGAGAATGGACCTACAATGAGCAGTTCTTC.